The 23 T cell receptor beta chains in this list originate from one sample, sequenced in a study of blood T cell repertoires in COVID-19. Repertoires were generated with immunoSEQ multiplex PCR, while TCRdb's copy carries only in-frame clones and drops some. The sample carries about 400,000 clones, 88% recorded once. The specimen sequenced was PBMCs or T cells enriched from blood (not recorded which). The receptors here all came from a woman aged 40 to 49 with acute COVID-19.

The chain is built from TRBV12-3 or TRBV12-4 and TRBJ1-3; unclear D gene. This CDR3 is built from 13 residues. Trimming pared 3 bases from V and 4 bases from J, leaving 7 bases between. The CDR3 here is CASSFLQGNTIYF. The CDR3, as DNA: TGTGCCAGCAGTTTTTTACAGGGAAACACCATATATTTT.

CDR3 residues: CASSPVAGGEGQYF. The CDR3 DNA reads as TGTGCCAGCTCACCAGTGGCAGGGGGAGAGGGGCAGTACTTC. This sequence joins TRBV18 and TRBJ2-7; 7 nucleotides agree with TRBD1. This CDR3 is built from 14 residues. Germline lookup yields CDR1 KGHSH and CDR2 LQKENI. The junction had 10 bases not matched to a gene; V was cut back by 2 bases and J by 9 bases.

The V gene is TRBV4-2, the J gene TRBJ1-2; 9 nucleotides line up with TRBD1. The CDR3 has 14 residues. V shed 4 bases and J 5 bases; nucleotides not matched to a gene: 5. Per germline, CDR1 LGHNA and CDR2 YNFKEQ. Here the CDR3 reads CASSPKGQGYGYTF. The DNA for the CDR3 is TGTGCCAGCAGCCCAAAGGGACAGGGTTATGGCTACACCTTC.

The chain joins TRBV6-6 to TRBJ2-7, with D unresolved. The CDR3 consists of 15 residues. Per the germline V gene, CDR1 is MNHNY and CDR2 is SVGAGI (reference sequence). Trimming took off 5 bases at V and 3 bases at J, with 17 bases between the two ends. The CDR3 DNA reads TGTGCCAGCAGTGACCGATCCAAAGGCGGCTACGAGCAGTACTTC. Protein sequence: CASSDRSKGGYEQYF.

This chain connects TRBV19 to TRBJ2-2, with 8 bases that match TRBD1. The length of the CDR3 is 15 residues. CDR1 is LNHDA and CDR2 is SQIVND in the germline V gene (reference sequence). V trimming: 6 bases; J trimming: 4 bases; junction bases outside the gene matches: 7. CDR3: CASRYGQGLTGELFF. The CDR3 coding sequence is TGTGCCAGTAGATATGGACAGGGACTCACCGGGGAGCTGTTTTTT.

V and J are TRBV5-1 and TRBJ1-6; the match to TRBD1 covers 9 bases. This CDR3 has 15 residues. The J segment lost 8 bases and the V segment lost 4 bases, leaving 7 bases of the junction unmatched. Germline-derived CDR1 and CDR2 are SGHRS and YFSETQ. CDR3 coding DNA: TGCGCCAGCAGCCTACGGACAGGGGATGATTCACCCCTCCACTTT. This translates into CASSLRTGDDSPLHF.

V is TRBV14 and J is TRBJ2-1; 7 nucleotides align to TRBD1. There are 14 residues in the CDR3. Germline loops: CDR1 SGHDN, CDR2 FVKESK. Unmatched junction bases numbered 5, after V lost 1 base and J lost 8 bases. The DNA for the CDR3 is TGTGCCAGCAGCCAAGGTCTGGGGACAGATGAGCAGTTCTTC. It codes for CASSQGLGTDEQFF. The whole variable domain, remainder taken from reference TRBV14 and TRBJ2-1, is EAGVTQFPSHSVIEKGQTVTLRCDPISGHDNLYWYRRVMGKEIKFLLHFVKESKQDESGMPNNRFLAERTGGTYSTLKVQPAELEDSGVYFCASSQGLGTDEQFFGPGTRLTVL.

This clone was found once. V is TRBV29-1 and J is TRBJ1-2; 9 bases agree with TRBD1. The CDR3 has 12 amino acids. The ends lost 2 bases at V and 8 bases at J; junction bases unmatched: 3. Germline CDR1 is SQVTM and CDR2 is ANQGSEA. The CDR3 region has the DNA TGCAGCGTTGAAACAGGGGGCGGCGGCTACACCTTC. Its protein is CSVETGGGGYTF.

The chain is built from TRBV5-4 and TRBJ2-1; possible D gene TRBD2, 6 bases. The CDR3 sequence is 18 residues long. From germline, CDR1 is SGHNT and CDR2 YYREEE (reference sequence). V was pared by 4 bases and J by 0 bases, with 20 bases between. Here the CDR3 DNA reads TGTGCCAGCAGCCCCCTCGGCGGGATTAGGGGCTCCTACAATGAGCAGTTCTTC. Protein sequence: CASSPLGGIRGSYNEQFF.

V and J are TRBV7-2 and TRBJ1-1; 11 bases line up with TRBD1. CDR3 length: 15 residues. In germline, CDR1 is SGHTA, CDR2 FQGNSA. With 3 bases clipped from V and 3 bases from J, the junction kept 3 bases outside the gene matches. CDR3 nucleotide sequence: TGTGCCAGCAGCTTCCTGGACAGGGGGCACACTGAAGCTTTCTTT. This sequence encodes CASSFLDRGHTEAFF.

J is TRBJ2-4 and V is TRBV7-2, with a tentative D call TRBD1 (7 bases). Germline values: CDR1 SGHTA, CDR2 FQGNSA. CDR3 size: 15 residues. The V gene lost 2 bases and the J gene lost 5 bases, with 13 bases spanning the gap. The CDR3 sequence is CASSLQGGPQNIQYF. The CDR3, as DNA: TGTGCCAGCAGCTTACAGGGGGGCCCCCAAAACATTCAGTACTTC.

The chain has TRBV29-1 and TRBJ1-1, with D possibly being TRBD1 (5 bases). Germline-derived CDR1 and CDR2 are SQVTM and ANQGSEA. V lost 6 bases to trimming and J lost 1 base, with 12 bases between them. The CDR3 contains 13 residues. CDR3 in DNA: TGCAGCGTGGGGCAGGGTCAGAACACTGAAGCTTTCTTT. Its translation is CSVGQGQNTEAFF. Drawing the rest from reference TRBV29-1 and TRBJ1-1, the complete variable domain is SAVISQKPSRDICQRGTSLTIQCQVDSQVTMMFWYRQQPGQSLTLIATANQGSEATYESGFVIDKFPISRPNLTFSTLTVSNMSPEDSSIYLCSVGQGQNTEAFFGQGTRLTVV.

The chain joins TRBV11-2 to TRBJ1-2; a possible D gene is TRBD1 (5 bases). Trimming removed 6 bases at V and 2 bases at J, with 13 bases between. The CDR3 loop spans 14 amino acids. Germline CDR1 SGHAT, CDR2 FQNNGV. The CDR3 loop reads CASSQGGLNYGYTF. The DNA for the CDR3 is TGTGCCAGCAGTCAGGGTGGGCTGAACTATGGCTACACCTTC. The full variable domain, rest sourced from reference TRBV11-2 and TRBJ1-2, is EAGVAQSPRYKIIEKRQSVAFWCNPISGHATLYWYQQILGQGPKLLIQFQNNGVVDDSQLPKDRFSAERLKGVDSTLKIQPAKLEDSAVYLCASSQGGLNYGYTFGSGTRLTVV.

This clone was seen many times. Other DNA sequences of this sample code for an identical CDR3. The chain is built from TRBV18 and TRBJ1-5; weak D call: TRBD1 (6 bases). Trimming took 6 bases from V and 3 from J, leaving 12 bases between them. The CDR3 runs 14 residues. Germline V gene lookup returns CDR1 KGHSH and CDR2 LQKENI. CDR3 sequence: CASSHRTDNQPQHF. CDR3 nucleotides: TGTGCCAGCTCCCACCGGACAGACAATCAGCCCCAGCATTTT.

The chain links TRBV3-1 (or the pseudogene TRBV3-2) to TRBJ2-7; TRBD1 might be the D (5 bases). The CDR3 totals 11 residues. Trimming cost V 3 bases and J 5 bases, with 5 bases left between them. From germline, CDR1 is LGHDT and CDR2 YNNKEL (reference sequence). The CDR3 DNA reads as TGTGCCAGCAGCCACAGGGACGAGCAGTACTTC. As protein: CASSHRDEQYF.

The gene calls are TRBV29-1 and TRBJ2-6; 7 nucleotides match TRBD1. CDR1 is SQVTM and CDR2 is ANQGSEA in the germline V gene. V lost 1 base and J lost 4; bases outside the gene matches: 7. This CDR3 spans 16 amino acids. The CDR3 nucleotides are TGCAGCGTTGAAGGACAGGGCTTCGAGGGGGCCAACGTCCTGACTTTC. Translating gives CSVEGQGFEGANVLTF.

In DNA form, the CDR3 reads TGTGCCAGCAGGGGGAGCTCCTACGAGCAGTACTTC. It specifies CASRGSSYEQYF. The genes are TRBV27 and TRBJ2-7, with D maybe TRBD2 (5 bases). V was clipped by 6 bases and J by 0 bases, with 6 bases between them. Germline V gives CDR1 MNHEY, CDR2 SMNVEV (reference sequence). CDR3 length: 12 residues.

The rearrangement joins TRBV6-6 to TRBJ2-1; 7 bases fit TRBD1. V lost 5 bases and J lost 8; bases outside the gene matches: 9. The CDR3 covers 14 residues. The V gene's germline CDR1 is MNHNY and CDR2 SVGAGI (reference sequence). CDR3 in DNA: TGTGCCAGCAGTCGCTTAGGGGGCCCTGATGAGCAGTTCTTC. Translating it yields CASSRLGGPDEQFF.

This chain links TRBV4-2 with TRBJ2-1; no clear D gene. V was shortened by 3 bases and J by 8 bases, with 5 bases between the two germline ends. The CDR3 runs 11 residues. The germline V gene has CDR1 LGHNA and CDR2 YNFKEQ. The CDR3 DNA is TGTGCCAGCAGCCAGGGCGATGAGCAGTTCTTC. As protein: CASSQGDEQFF.

V and J are TRBV5-1 and TRBJ1-4; D remains unclear. From germline, CDR1 is SGHRS and CDR2 YFSETQ. This CDR3 spans 15 amino acids. Trimming took 1 base from V and 2 from J, leaving 9 bases between them. For the CDR3, the DNA is TGCGCCAGCAGCTTGCGGGGTGCGACTAATGAAAAACTGTTTTTT. It yields the protein CASSLRGATNEKLFF. The full variable domain, with the rest looked up from reference TRBV5-1 and TRBJ1-4, is KAGVTQTPRYLIKTRGQQVTLSCSPISGHRSVSWYQQTPGQGLQFLFEYFSETQRNKGNFPGRFSGRQFSNSRSEMNVSTLELGDSALYLCASSLRGATNEKLFFGSGTQLSVL.

The chain joins TRBV3-1 (or the pseudogene TRBV3-2) to TRBJ1-1; no clear D. The V gene lost 5 bases and the J gene lost 1 base, with 11 bases spanning the gap. The CDR3 is 14 residues long. Germline V gives CDR1 LGHDT, CDR2 YNNKEL (reference sequence). The CDR3 protein is CASSREFRNTEAFF. CDR3 bases: TGTGCCAGCAGCAGGGAGTTCAGGAACACTGAAGCTTTCTTT.

This chain joins TRBV30 and TRBJ2-5; D remains ambiguous. The V gene lost 0 bases and the J gene lost 2 bases, with 13 bases spanning the gap. This CDR3 comprises 15 residues. The germline V gene encodes CDR1 GTSNPN and CDR2 SVGIG (reference sequence). The CDR3 coding sequence is TGTGCCTGGAGTGTATCTTACGGAGTGCAAGAGACCCAGTACTTC. Residues: CAWSVSYGVQETQYF.

This chain connects TRBV6-1 to TRBJ1-1; unclear D gene. Trimming cost V 2 bases and J 3 bases, with 7 bases left between them. The CDR3 has 13 amino acids. CDR1 is MNHNS, CDR2 SASEGT, per germline. CDR3 amino acids: CASSEYLYTEAFF. The CDR3 coding sequence is TGTGCCAGCAGTGAATATCTGTACACTGAAGCTTTCTTT.